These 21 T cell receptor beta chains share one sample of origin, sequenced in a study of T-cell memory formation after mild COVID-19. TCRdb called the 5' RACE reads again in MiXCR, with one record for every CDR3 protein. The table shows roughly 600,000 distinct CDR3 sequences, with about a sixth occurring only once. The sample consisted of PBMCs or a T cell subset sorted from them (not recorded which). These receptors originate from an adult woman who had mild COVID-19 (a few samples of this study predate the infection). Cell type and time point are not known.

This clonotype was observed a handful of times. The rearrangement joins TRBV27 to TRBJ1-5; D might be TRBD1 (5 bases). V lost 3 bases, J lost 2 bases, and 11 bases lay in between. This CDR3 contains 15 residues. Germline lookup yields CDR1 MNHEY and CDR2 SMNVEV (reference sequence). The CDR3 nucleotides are TGTGCCAGCAGTTTCGAGGGACTCGGCAATCAGCCCCAGCATTTT. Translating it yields CASSFEGLGNQPQHF.

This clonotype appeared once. The CDR3 loop is CASSQERGGTGELFF. As DNA, the CDR3 is TGTGCCAGCAGCCAAGAGAGGGGAGGGACCGGGGAGCTGTTTTTT. V and J are TRBV3-1 and TRBJ2-2; 7 bases are shared with TRBD2. Losses at the gene ends were 0 bases for V and 5 bases for J; bases not matched to a gene: 3. Germline V CDR1 and CDR2: LGHDT, YNNKEL (reference sequence). The CDR3 contains 15 residues.

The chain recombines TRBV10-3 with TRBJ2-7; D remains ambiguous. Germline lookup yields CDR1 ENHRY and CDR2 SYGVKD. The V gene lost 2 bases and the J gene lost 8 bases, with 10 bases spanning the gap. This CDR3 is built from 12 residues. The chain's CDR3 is CAISEEGIKQYF. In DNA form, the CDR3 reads TGTGCCATCAGTGAGGAAGGGATCAAGCAGTACTTC.

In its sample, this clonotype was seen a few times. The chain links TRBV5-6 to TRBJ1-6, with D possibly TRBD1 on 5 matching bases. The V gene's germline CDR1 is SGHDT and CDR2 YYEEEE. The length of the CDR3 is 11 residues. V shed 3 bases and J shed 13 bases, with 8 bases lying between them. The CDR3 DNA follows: TGTGCCAGCAGCTGGGACGGGCCCCTCCACTTT. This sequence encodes CASSWDGPLHF.

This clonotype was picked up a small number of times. The CDR3: CASSYSAGGDYEQYF. In nucleotides, the CDR3 is TGTGCCAGCAGTTACTCGGCGGGAGGAGACTACGAGCAGTACTTC. The V and J genes are TRBV6-6 and TRBJ2-7, with 8 bases lining up with TRBD2. V gave up 0 bases and J gave up 3 bases; unmatched junction bases: 4. The length of the CDR3 is 15 residues. Germline loops: CDR1 MNHNY, CDR2 SVGAGI (reference sequence).

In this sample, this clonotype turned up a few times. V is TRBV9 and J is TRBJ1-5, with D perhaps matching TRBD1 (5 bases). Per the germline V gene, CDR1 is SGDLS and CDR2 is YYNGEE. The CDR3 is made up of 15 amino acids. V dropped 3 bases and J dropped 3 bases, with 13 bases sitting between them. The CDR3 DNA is TGTGCCAGCAGCGCTGGGGCAGGGTCCAATCAGCCCCAGCATTTT. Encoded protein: CASSAGAGSNQPQHF.

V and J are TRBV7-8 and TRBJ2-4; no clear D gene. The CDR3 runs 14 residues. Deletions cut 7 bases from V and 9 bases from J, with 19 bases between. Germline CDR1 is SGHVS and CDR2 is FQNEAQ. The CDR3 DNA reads TGTGCCAGCACCCCAATACAAAGCCTACCCATTCAGTACTTC. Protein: CASTPIQSLPIQYF.

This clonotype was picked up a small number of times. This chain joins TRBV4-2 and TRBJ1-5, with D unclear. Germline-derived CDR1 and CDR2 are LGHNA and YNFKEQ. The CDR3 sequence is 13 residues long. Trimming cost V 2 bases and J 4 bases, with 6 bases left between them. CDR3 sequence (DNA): TGTGCCAGCAGCCAACCCAATAATCAGCCCCAGCATTTT. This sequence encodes CASSQPNNQPQHF.

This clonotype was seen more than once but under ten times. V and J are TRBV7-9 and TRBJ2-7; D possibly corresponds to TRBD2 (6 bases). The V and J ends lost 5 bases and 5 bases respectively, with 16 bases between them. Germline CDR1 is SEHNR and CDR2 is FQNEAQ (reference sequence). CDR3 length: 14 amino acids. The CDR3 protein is CASSLKTSLNEQYF. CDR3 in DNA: TGTGCCAGCAGCCTCAAGACTAGTCTGAACGAGCAGTACTTC.

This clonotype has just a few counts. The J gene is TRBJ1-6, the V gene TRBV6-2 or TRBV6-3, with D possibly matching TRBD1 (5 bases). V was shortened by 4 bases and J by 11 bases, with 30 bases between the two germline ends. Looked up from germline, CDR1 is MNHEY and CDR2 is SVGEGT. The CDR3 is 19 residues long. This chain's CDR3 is CASSSIKSPRAVQATPLHF. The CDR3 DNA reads TGTGCCAGCAGTTCTATAAAGAGTCCCCGCGCGGTACAGGCTACACCCCTCCACTTT.

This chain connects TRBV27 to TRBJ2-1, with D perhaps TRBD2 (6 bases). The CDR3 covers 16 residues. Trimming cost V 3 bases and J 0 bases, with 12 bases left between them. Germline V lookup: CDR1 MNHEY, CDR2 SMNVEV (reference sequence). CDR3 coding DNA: TGTGCCAGCAGTTTCGCGGGGACCAGCTCCTACAATGAGCAGTTCTTC. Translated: CASSFAGTSSYNEQFF.

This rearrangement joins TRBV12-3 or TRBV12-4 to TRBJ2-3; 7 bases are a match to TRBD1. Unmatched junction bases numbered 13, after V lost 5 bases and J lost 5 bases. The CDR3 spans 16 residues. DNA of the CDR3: TGTGCCAGCAGTCTGAACAGGGGCCTCCAGGAAGATACGCAGTATTTT. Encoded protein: CASSLNRGLQEDTQYF.

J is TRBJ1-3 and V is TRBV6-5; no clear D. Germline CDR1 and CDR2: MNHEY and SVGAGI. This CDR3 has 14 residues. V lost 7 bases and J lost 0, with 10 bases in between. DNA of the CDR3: TGTGCCAGCACCTCGGGATTCTCTGGAAACACCATATATTTT. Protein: CASTSGFSGNTIYF.

This CDR3 reads CASSLGGRVAQPQHF. In nucleotides, the CDR3 is TGTGCCAGCAGCTTGGGGGGCAGGGTGGCTCAGCCCCAGCATTTT. The chain joins TRBV5-4 to TRBJ1-5; TRBD1 might be the D (5 bases). The CDR3 is made up of 15 amino acids. Trimming removed 0 bases from V and 6 bases from J, with 13 bases in between. Per the germline V gene, CDR1 is SGHNT and CDR2 is YYREEE (reference sequence).

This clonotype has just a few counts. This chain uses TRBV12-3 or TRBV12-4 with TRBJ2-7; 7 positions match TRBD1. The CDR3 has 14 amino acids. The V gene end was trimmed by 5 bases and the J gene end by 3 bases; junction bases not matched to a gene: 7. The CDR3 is CASSLLTGNYEQYF. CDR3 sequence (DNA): TGTGCCAGCAGTCTCTTGACAGGGAACTACGAGCAGTACTTC.

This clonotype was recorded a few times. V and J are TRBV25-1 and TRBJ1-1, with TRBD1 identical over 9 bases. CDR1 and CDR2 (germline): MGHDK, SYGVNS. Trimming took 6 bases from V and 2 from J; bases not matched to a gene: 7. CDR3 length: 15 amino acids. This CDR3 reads CASRAGQGRNTEAFF. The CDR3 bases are TGTGCCAGCAGAGCAGGACAGGGGCGTAACACTGAAGCTTTCTTT.

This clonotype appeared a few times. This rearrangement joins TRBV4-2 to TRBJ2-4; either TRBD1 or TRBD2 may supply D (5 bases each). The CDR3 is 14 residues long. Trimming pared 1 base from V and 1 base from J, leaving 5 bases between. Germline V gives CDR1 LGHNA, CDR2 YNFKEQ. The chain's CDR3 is CASSQGGAKNIQYF. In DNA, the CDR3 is TGTGCCAGCAGCCAAGGGGGGGCCAAAAACATTCAGTACTTC.

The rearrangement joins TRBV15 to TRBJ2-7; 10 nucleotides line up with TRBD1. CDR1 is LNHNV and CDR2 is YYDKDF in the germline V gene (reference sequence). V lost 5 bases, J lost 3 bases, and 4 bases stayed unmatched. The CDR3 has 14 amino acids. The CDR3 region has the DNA TGTGCCACCAGCGATCGGACAGGGGGCTACGAGCAGTACTTC. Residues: CATSDRTGGYEQYF.

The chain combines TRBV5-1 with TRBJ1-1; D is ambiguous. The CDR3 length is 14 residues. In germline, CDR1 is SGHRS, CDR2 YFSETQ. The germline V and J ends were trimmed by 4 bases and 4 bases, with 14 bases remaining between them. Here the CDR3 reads CASSVGVSSTEAFF. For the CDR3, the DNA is TGCGCCAGCAGCGTCGGGGTTTCGTCCACTGAAGCTTTCTTT.

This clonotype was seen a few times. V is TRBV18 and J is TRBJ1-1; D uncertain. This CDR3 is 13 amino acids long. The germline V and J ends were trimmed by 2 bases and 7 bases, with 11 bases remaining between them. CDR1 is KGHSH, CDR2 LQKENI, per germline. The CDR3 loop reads CASSPVGYGEAFF. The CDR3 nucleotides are TGTGCCAGCTCACCAGTTGGTTATGGTGAAGCTTTCTTT.

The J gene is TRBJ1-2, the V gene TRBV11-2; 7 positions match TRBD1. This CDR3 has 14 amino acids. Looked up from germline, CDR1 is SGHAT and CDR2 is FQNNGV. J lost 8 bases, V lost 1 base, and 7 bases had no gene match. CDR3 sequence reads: CASSLGQGGWGYTF. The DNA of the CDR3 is TGTGCCAGCAGCTTAGGACAGGGTGGCTGGGGCTACACCTTC.